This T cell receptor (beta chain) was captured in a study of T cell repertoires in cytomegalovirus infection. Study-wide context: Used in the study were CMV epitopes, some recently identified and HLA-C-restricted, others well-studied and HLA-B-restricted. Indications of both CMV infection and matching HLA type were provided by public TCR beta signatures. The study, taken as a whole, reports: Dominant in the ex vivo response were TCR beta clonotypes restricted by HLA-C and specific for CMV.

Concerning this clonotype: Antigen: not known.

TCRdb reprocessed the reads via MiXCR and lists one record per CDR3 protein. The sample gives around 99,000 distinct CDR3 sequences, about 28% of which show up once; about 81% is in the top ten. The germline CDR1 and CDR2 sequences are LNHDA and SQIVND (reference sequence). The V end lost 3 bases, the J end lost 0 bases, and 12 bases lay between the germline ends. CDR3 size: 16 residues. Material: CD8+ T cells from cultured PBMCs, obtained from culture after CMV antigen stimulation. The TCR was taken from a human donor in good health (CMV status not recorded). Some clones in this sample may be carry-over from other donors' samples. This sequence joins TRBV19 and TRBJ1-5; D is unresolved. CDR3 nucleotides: TGTGCCAGTAGTATGTATCCGGGCCTTAGCAATCAGCCCCAGCATTTT. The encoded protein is CASSMYPGLSNQPQHF.